Following are 22 T cell receptor beta chains from one sample sequenced in a study of T cell responses to AZD1222 COVID-19 vaccine. Clones were sequenced by immunoSEQ multiplex PCR, and TCRdb holds only the in-frame ones, with some missing. The data show just over 150,000 clones, roughly nine tenths seen once. The sample consisted of peripheral blood, taken after recovery from COVID-19. These receptors were collected from an adult who had recovered from COVID-19.

This chain links TRBV3-1 (or the pseudogene TRBV3-2) with TRBJ2-7; possibly TRBD2 for D (5 bases). The CDR3 runs to 14 residues. V gave up 1 base and J gave up 4 bases, with 11 bases separating them. The germline V gene encodes CDR1 LGHDT and CDR2 YNNKEL (reference sequence). CDR3 DNA: TGTGCCAGCAGCCAAGGAGGGCGAAAGTACGAGCAGTACTTC. Translation gives CASSQGGRKYEQYF.

The genes are TRBV19 and TRBJ1-1, with D perhaps TRBD1 (6 bases). The length of the CDR3 is 13 residues. V was trimmed by 6 bases and J by 3 bases, leaving 11 bases between them. CDR1 and CDR2 (germline): LNHDA, SQIVND (reference sequence). The CDR3 DNA sequence: TGTGCCAGTAGATCAGGGGTATACACTGAAGCTTTCTTT. This gives the protein CASRSGVYTEAFF.

Regarding this clone: The identical CDR3 is also encoded by other nucleotide sequences in the sample. The chain couples TRBV7-2 to TRBJ2-5; D gene unclear. From germline, CDR1 is SGHTA and CDR2 FQGNSA. V lost 1 base, J lost 3 bases, and 6 bases lay in between. This CDR3 contains 13 residues. The CDR3 loop reads CASSLGTEETQYF. CDR3 coding DNA: TGTGCCAGCAGCTTAGGGACGGAAGAGACCCAGTACTTC.

The chain couples TRBV7-8 to TRBJ2-1; TRBD1 is a possible D gene (5 bases). Trimming removed 4 bases from V and 4 bases from J, with 5 bases in between. Germline CDR1 and CDR2: SGHVS and FQNEAQ. The CDR3 has 12 amino acids. The CDR3 DNA is TGTGCCAGCAGCTCAGGGTACAATGAGCAGTTCTTC. Its protein product is CASSSGYNEQFF.

Here the CDR3 DNA reads TGTGCCAGCAGTTTTGGACAGCCTTGGGACATTCAGTACTTC. Translated: CASSFGQPWDIQYF. This chain joins TRBV7-9 and TRBJ2-4; TRBD1 might be the D (6 bases). CDR3 size: 14 residues. CDR1 SEHNR and CDR2 FQNEAQ come from the germline V gene (reference sequence). Trimming left V 6 bases short and J 8 bases short, with 17 bases between.

The chain uses TRBV10-2 and TRBJ1-5, with D uncertain. The CDR3 sequence is 14 residues long. Per germline, CDR1 WSHSY and CDR2 SAAADI. V dropped 2 bases and J dropped 9 bases, with 14 bases sitting between them. The CDR3 protein is CASSEDRSPRPQHF. The CDR3 DNA sequence: TGCGCCAGCAGTGAGGACCGATCCCCCCGGCCCCAGCATTTT.

This sequence joins TRBV5-6 and TRBJ1-3; D not certain. Per the germline V gene, CDR1 is SGHDT and CDR2 is YYEEEE. The length of the CDR3 is 14 residues. The V and J ends lost 0 bases and 1 base respectively, with 5 bases between them. The CDR3: CASSLALSGNTIYF. CDR3 in DNA: TGTGCCAGCAGCTTGGCCTTGTCTGGAAACACCATATATTTT.

Comments on this clone: This specimen includes other DNA sequences encoding the same CDR3. CDR3: CASSLVGGSSYNEQFF. CDR3 nucleotides: TGCGCCAGCAGCTTGGTGGGGGGCTCATCCTACAATGAGCAGTTCTTC. The genes are TRBV5-1 and TRBJ2-1, with D possibly being TRBD1 or TRBD2 (6 bases each). V dropped 0 bases and J dropped 1 base, with 11 bases sitting between them. CDR1 is SGHRS, CDR2 YFSETQ, per germline. This CDR3 contains 16 residues.

V and J are TRBV5-1 and TRBJ2-6; 8 bases agree with TRBD1. This CDR3 spans 14 amino acids. Germline CDR1 is SGHRS and CDR2 is YFSETQ. J was trimmed by 8 bases and V by 0 bases; bases with no gene match: 1. The chain's CDR3 is CASSLGQGTNVLTF. DNA of the CDR3: TGCGCCAGCAGCTTGGGACAGGGGACCAACGTCCTGACTTTC.

The rearrangement uses TRBV7-9 and TRBJ2-2; possibly TRBD2 for D (5 bases). Germline assignment: CDR1 SEHNR and CDR2 FQNEAQ (reference sequence). The CDR3 spans 15 residues. Trimming left V 3 bases short and J 1 base short, with 9 bases between. CDR3 amino acids: CASSFLEGNTGELFF. The CDR3 DNA reads as TGTGCCAGCAGCTTCCTCGAGGGGAACACCGGGGAGCTGTTTTTT.

This clone was picked up one time. The chain couples TRBV7-8 to TRBJ2-1, with D unclear. V shed 3 bases and J shed 8 bases, with 14 bases lying between them. Germline V gene data show CDR1 as SGHVS and CDR2 as FQNEAQ. This CDR3 has 14 amino acids. The CDR3 loop reads CASSFLGPVDEQFF. The CDR3 nucleotides read TGTGCCAGCAGCTTTCTGGGTCCCGTGGATGAGCAGTTCTTC.

The chain has TRBV6-2 or TRBV6-3 and TRBJ2-1; D remains ambiguous. Germline V gives CDR1 MNHEY, CDR2 SVGEGT. Trimming shortened V by 2 bases and J by 6 bases, and 14 bases separated the two germline ends. CDR3 length: 15 amino acids. The CDR3 region has the DNA TGTGCCAGCAGTTACGCAGGACCCCGTCCCAATGAGCAGTTCTTC. Translated, it gives CASSYAGPRPNEQFF.

The V and J genes are TRBV28 and TRBJ1-1; D possibly corresponds to TRBD1 (6 bases). The germline CDR1 and CDR2 sequences are MDHEN and SYDVKM. CDR3 size: 16 residues. V was cut by 6 bases and J by 3 bases, with 20 bases left in between. CDR3 amino acids: CASSPILRGRHTEAFF. The CDR3 nucleotides read TGTGCCAGCAGCCCAATCTTGCGGGGGCGCCACACTGAAGCTTTCTTT. Filled out from reference TRBV28 and TRBJ1-1, the complete variable domain reads DVKVTQSSRYLVKRTGEKVFLECVQDMDHENMFWYRQDPGLGLRLIYFSYDVKMKEKGDIPEGYSVSREKKERFSLILESASTNQTSMYLCASSPILRGRHTEAFFGQGTRLTVV.

J is TRBJ2-5 and V is TRBV28, with 11 bases lining up with TRBD1. The CDR3 is made up of 14 amino acids. Germline trimming cut 4 bases from V and 4 bases from J; bases unmatched to any gene: 2. Germline V gene lookup returns CDR1 MDHEN and CDR2 SYDVKM. In DNA, the CDR3 is TGTGCCAGCAGTTGGACAGGGGGCCGAGAGACCCAGTACTTC. This codes for CASSWTGGRETQYF.

The V call is TRBV9, the J call TRBJ1-1; a possible D gene is TRBD1 (5 bases). CDR3 length: 14 amino acids. Germline CDR1 is SGDLS and CDR2 is YYNGEE. Trimming removed 0 bases from V and 5 bases from J, with 11 bases in between. The CDR3 DNA reads TGTGCCAGCAGCGTAGAGGGGAGTTGGACTGAAGCTTTCTTT. It translates to CASSVEGSWTEAFF.

This chain links TRBV19 with TRBJ1-2; TRBD1 aligns across 8 bases. V gave up 5 bases and J gave up 13 bases; unmatched junction bases: 12. This CDR3 comprises 13 residues. In germline, CDR1 is LNHDA, CDR2 SQIVND (reference sequence). The CDR3 region is CASSSQGVLELTF. The CDR3 region has the DNA TGTGCCAGTAGTTCACAGGGGGTGCTGGAGCTCACCTTC.

Of note for this clone: The identical CDR3 is also encoded by other nucleotide sequences in the sample. The V gene is TRBV20-1, the J gene TRBJ1-2, with unresolved D. The CDR3 is 11 amino acids. Trimming left V 2 bases short and J 8 bases short, with 9 bases between. Germline CDR1 reads DFQATT; CDR2 reads SNEGSKA (reference sequence). As DNA, the CDR3 is TGCAGTGCTAGATACGAGGGAGGCTACACCTTC. This gives the protein CSARYEGGYTF.

The rearrangement links TRBV7-9 to TRBJ1-1, with D perhaps matching TRBD1 (5 bases). Trimming took off 5 bases at V and 3 bases at J, with 22 bases between the two ends. The germline gives CDR1 SEHNR, CDR2 FQNEAQ (reference sequence). The CDR3 has 17 residues. The CDR3 protein is CASSHSPRAGGYTEAFF. CDR3 bases: TGTGCCAGCAGCCACTCCCCGCGGGCCGGGGGGTACACTGAAGCTTTCTTT.

The V gene is TRBV5-1, the J gene TRBJ2-7; the D is unclear. The CDR3 runs to 13 residues. V lost 5 bases and J 0 bases, leaving 9 bases between the germline ends. Germline CDR1 SGHRS, CDR2 YFSETQ. CDR3 protein: CASRPEVSYEQYF. CDR3 DNA: TGCGCCAGCAGGCCTGAAGTCTCCTACGAGCAGTACTTC.

The chain is built from TRBV19 and TRBJ1-3; D not resolved. V was pared by 5 bases and J by 4 bases, with 15 bases between. Looked up from germline, CDR1 is LNHDA and CDR2 is SQIVND (reference sequence). CDR3 length equals 15 residues. Here the CDR3 reads CASSSGSGPGNTIYF. The CDR3 nucleotides read TGTGCCAGTAGTTCGGGCTCCGGTCCCGGAAACACCATATATTTT.

A few counts support this clone. The genes are TRBV2 and TRBJ2-7; TRBD2 agrees at 13 bases. V shed 6 bases and J 3 bases; nucleotides not matched to a gene: 11. The CDR3 totals 17 residues. The V gene's germline CDR1 is SNHLY and CDR2 FYNNEI. The CDR3 region has the DNA TGTGCCAGCAGAGAGGGACTAGCGGGGAGACCCTACTACGAGCAGTACTTC. Amino acid sequence: CASREGLAGRPYYEQYF.

In this sample, this clone turned up once. The gene calls are TRBV4-3 and TRBJ2-7, with 9 bases that match TRBD1. The CDR3 is 14 amino acids. Germline lookup yields CDR1 LGHNA and CDR2 YSLEER. Unmatched junction bases numbered 6, after V lost 3 bases and J lost 6 bases. CDR3 nucleotides: TGCGCCAGCAGCCAGACAGGGGGGCCATCCGAGCAGTACTTC. It yields the protein CASSQTGGPSEQYF.